Presented here are 11 T cell receptor beta chains from one specimen sequenced in a study of T-cell memory formation after mild COVID-19. Using its own MiXCR run on the 5' RACE reads, TCRdb lists one record per CDR3 protein. The table lists under 150,000 distinct CDR3 sequences, more than 15% of them singletons, with approximately 15% in the top ten. Sequences were obtained from PBMCs or a T cell subset sorted from them (not recorded which). The receptors derive from an adult woman who had mild COVID-19 (a few samples of this study predate the infection). Cell type and time point are not known.

This clonotype has only a few counts. The V call is TRBV19, the J call TRBJ2-2; D gene ambiguous. The germline gives CDR1 LNHDA, CDR2 SQIVND (reference sequence). Trimming removed 10 bases at V and 4 bases at J, with 13 bases between. The CDR3 runs to 13 residues. The CDR3 protein is CATLNHLTGELFF. As DNA, the CDR3 is TGTGCCACTTTAAATCATCTCACCGGGGAGCTGTTTTTT.

There are a few counts of this clonotype. The V call is TRBV3-1, the J call TRBJ1-4; TRBD1 agrees at 7 bases. Germline V CDR1 and CDR2: LGHDT, YNNKEL (reference sequence). The CDR3 length is 14 residues. V lost 3 bases and J lost 6; bases outside the gene matches: 4. CDR3: CASSQAGTDEKLFF. The CDR3 DNA follows: TGTGCCAGCAGCCAGGCGGGGACAGATGAAAAACTGTTTTTT.

The V and J genes are TRBV7-9 and TRBJ1-5; TRBD1 might be the D (5 bases). Germline-derived CDR1 and CDR2 are SEHNR and FQNEAQ (reference sequence). CDR3 length equals 16 residues. V was trimmed by 1 base and J by 4 bases, leaving 14 bases between them. The CDR3 bases are TGTGCCAGCAGCTTAGGACGCAGTAAGGGGAATCAGCCCCAGCATTTT. Its translation: CASSLGRSKGNQPQHF. Combining the CDR3 with reference TRBV7-9 and TRBJ1-5 gives the whole variable domain DTGVSQNPRHKITKRGQNVTFRCDPISEHNRLYWYRQTLGQGPEFLTYFQNEAQLEKSRLLSDRFSAERPKGSFSTLEIQRTEQGDSAMYLCASSLGRSKGNQPQHFGDGTRLSIL.

This clonotype was seen a few times. V gene TRBV11-2 combines with J gene TRBJ2-1; D unclear. The V and J ends lost 1 base and 0 bases respectively, with 7 bases between them. Germline values: CDR1 SGHAT, CDR2 FQNNGV. The CDR3 is 15 amino acids. CDR3 sequence (DNA): TGTGCCAGCAGCTTAGTTCAGGACTCCTACAATGAGCAGTTCTTC. It codes for CASSLVQDSYNEQFF. Drawing the rest from reference TRBV11-2 and TRBJ2-1, the complete variable domain is EAGVAQSPRYKIIEKRQSVAFWCNPISGHATLYWYQQILGQGPKLLIQFQNNGVVDDSQLPKDRFSAERLKGVDSTLKIQPAKLEDSAVYLCASSLVQDSYNEQFFGPGTRLTVL.

This chain links TRBV10-3 with TRBJ2-7; D possibly uses TRBD1 or TRBD2 (6 bases each). Germline V gene sequence: CDR1 ENHRY, CDR2 SYGVKD. This CDR3 contains 12 residues. Trimming shortened V by 4 bases and J by 7 bases, and 11 bases separated the two germline ends. The CDR3 loop is CAISAGAGEQYF. For the CDR3, the DNA is TGTGCCATCAGTGCGGGGGCTGGGGAGCAGTACTTC.

CDR3 loop: CASSGRQGQGVGEQYF. The CDR3 DNA is TGTGCCAGCAGTGGACGACAGGGCCAGGGGGTGGGCGAGCAGTACTTC. The rearrangement joins TRBV27 to TRBJ2-7, with TRBD1 identical over 7 bases. The CDR3 is 16 amino acids. With 5 bases clipped from V and 6 bases from J, the junction kept 16 bases outside the gene matches. Per germline, CDR1 MNHEY and CDR2 SMNVEV (reference sequence).

The rearrangement joins TRBV7-8 to TRBJ2-1; D is possibly TRBD2 (6 bases). Germline CDR1 SGHVS, CDR2 FQNEAQ. The V end lost 1 base, the J end lost 7 bases, and 11 bases lay between the germline ends. This CDR3 has 14 residues. The CDR3 DNA is TGTGCCAGCAGCTTAGACGGGGGTGGAAATGAGCAGTTCTTC. This sequence encodes CASSLDGGGNEQFF. The entire variable domain, with the rest obtained from reference TRBV7-8 and TRBJ2-1, is as follows: GAGVSQSPRYKVAKRGQDVALRCDPISGHVSLFWYQQALGQGPEFLTYFQNEAQLDKSGLPSDRFFAERPEGSVSTLKIQRTQQEDSAVYLCASSLDGGGNEQFFGPGTRLTVL.

This clonotype occurred a few times. V usage is TRBV27 and J usage is TRBJ2-2, with unresolved D. The germline CDR1 and CDR2 sequences are MNHEY and SMNVEV (reference sequence). With 5 bases removed from V and 5 bases from J, the gap between germline ends came to 9 bases. This CDR3 is built from 13 residues. CDR3: CASSPLLTGELFF. In nucleotides, the CDR3 is TGTGCCAGCAGTCCGTTGTTGACCGGGGAGCTGTTTTTT.

This chain joins TRBV20-1 and TRBJ2-3; D unresolved. This CDR3 has 11 residues. Germline values: CDR1 DFQATT, CDR2 SNEGSKA (reference sequence). V lost 7 bases and J lost 8, with 13 bases in between. The CDR3 sequence is CSGTGPGTQYF. The CDR3 DNA is TGCAGTGGGACCGGGCCAGGTACGCAGTATTTT.

This chain links TRBV20-1 with TRBJ1-1; possible D gene TRBD1, 5 bases. The V gene lost 6 bases and the J gene lost 1 base, with 12 bases spanning the gap. Germline values: CDR1 DFQATT, CDR2 SNEGSKA (reference sequence). The CDR3 sequence is 13 residues long. CDR3 DNA sequence: TGCAGTGCGAGTCAGGGAGGGAACACTGAAGCTTTCTTT. This sequence encodes CSASQGGNTEAFF.

The chain carries TRBV6-2 or TRBV6-3 and TRBJ1-2, with unresolved D. CDR1 is MNHEY and CDR2 is SVGEGT in the germline V gene. This CDR3 contains 15 residues. Trimming stripped 7 bases from V and 1 base from J, with 16 bases between. CDR3 loop: CASTARGTLNYGYTF. The CDR3 DNA sequence: TGTGCCAGCACGGCAAGAGGAACCCTTAACTATGGCTACACCTTC.